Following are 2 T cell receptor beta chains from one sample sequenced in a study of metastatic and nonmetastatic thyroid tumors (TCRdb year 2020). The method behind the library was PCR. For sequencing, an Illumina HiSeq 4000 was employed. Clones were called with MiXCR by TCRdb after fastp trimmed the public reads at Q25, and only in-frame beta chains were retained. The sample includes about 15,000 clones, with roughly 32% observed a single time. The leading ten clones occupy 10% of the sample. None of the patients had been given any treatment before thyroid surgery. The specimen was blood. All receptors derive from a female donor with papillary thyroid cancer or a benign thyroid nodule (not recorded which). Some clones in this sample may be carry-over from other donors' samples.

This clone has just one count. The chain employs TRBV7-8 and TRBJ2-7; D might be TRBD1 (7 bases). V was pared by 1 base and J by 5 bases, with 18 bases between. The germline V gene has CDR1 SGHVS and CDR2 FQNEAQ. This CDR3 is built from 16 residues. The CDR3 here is CASSLVWDWTGDEQYF. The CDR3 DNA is TGTGCCAGCAGCTTAGTCTGGGACTGGACAGGAGACGAGCAGTACTTC.

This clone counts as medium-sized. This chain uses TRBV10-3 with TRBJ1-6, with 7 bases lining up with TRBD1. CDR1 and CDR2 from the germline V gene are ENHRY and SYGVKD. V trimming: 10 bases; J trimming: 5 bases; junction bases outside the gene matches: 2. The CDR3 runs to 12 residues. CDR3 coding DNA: TGTGCCACGGGACAGAATAATTCACCCCTCCACTTT. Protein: CATGQNNSPLHF.